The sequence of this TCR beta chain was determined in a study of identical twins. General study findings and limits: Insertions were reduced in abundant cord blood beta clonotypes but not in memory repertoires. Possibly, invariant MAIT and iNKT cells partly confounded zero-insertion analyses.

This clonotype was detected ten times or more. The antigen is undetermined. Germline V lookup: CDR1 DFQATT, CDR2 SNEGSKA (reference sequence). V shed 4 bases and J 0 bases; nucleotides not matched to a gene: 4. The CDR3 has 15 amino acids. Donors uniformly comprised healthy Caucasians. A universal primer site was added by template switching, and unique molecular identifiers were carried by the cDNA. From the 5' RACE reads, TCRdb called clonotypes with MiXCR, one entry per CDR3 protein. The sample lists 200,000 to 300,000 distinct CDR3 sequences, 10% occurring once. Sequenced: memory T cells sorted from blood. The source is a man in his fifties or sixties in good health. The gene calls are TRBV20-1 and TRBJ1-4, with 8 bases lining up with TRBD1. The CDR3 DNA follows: TGCAGTGCTACCGGGACAGGTGCAACTAATGAAAAACTGTTTTTT. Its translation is CSATGTGATNEKLFF.